Shown below are 19 T cell receptor beta chains from a single sample sequenced in a study of CD8+CD57+ T cells in acquired aplastic anemia. The sequenced patients had an expansion of CD8+CD57+ cells seen by flow cytometry. TCR beta VDJ and CDR3 were profiled, and genomic DNA was the template. TCRdb reanalysed the reads using MiXCR and keeps one entry per CDR3 protein. The sample carries a few hundred thousand distinct CDR3 sequences, approximately 32% recorded once. Sequencing input: sorted CD4+, CD8+, or CD8+CD57+ T cells (not recorded which) from PBMCs. Source of these receptors: a human donor with aplastic anemia.

On this clonotype itself: A much larger clone is a single base away; this may be a read error. It is unclear where the CDR3 begins or ends on the DNA, so no DNA is shown, and the CDR3 is as TCRdb lists it. The chain recombines TRBV6-2 or TRBV6-3 with TRBJ2-7; whether TRBD1, the table's D call, matches the DNA was not checked. Germline CDR1 reads MNHEY; CDR2 reads SVGEGT. Ends included, the CDR3 has 15 residues. The CDR3 loop is CASSWGQGTSYEQHF.

About this clonotype itself: Being one base from a much bigger clone, this may be a read error. The V and J genes are TRBV5-4 and TRBJ1-2; the D is unclear. Germline V gene lookup returns CDR1 SGHNT and CDR2 YYREEE (reference sequence). Trimming took 2 bases from V and 7 from J, leaving 9 bases between them. This CDR3 is built from 12 residues. The CDR3 loop is CASSFGKSGYTF. CDR3 sequence (DNA): TGTGCCAGCAGCTTCGGGAAGAGTGGCTACACCTTC.

This clonotype was counted ten times or more. The rearrangement joins TRBV20-1 to TRBJ2-3; D remains ambiguous. The CDR3 spans 12 residues. Per germline, CDR1 DFQATT and CDR2 SNEGSKA (reference sequence). Trimming removed 6 bases at V and 1 base at J, with 8 bases between. The CDR3 loop reads CSAALRTDTQYF. For the CDR3, the DNA is TGCAGTGCCGCACTTCGCACAGATACGCAGTATTTT.

The chain uses TRBV3-1 and TRBJ1-6; D remains ambiguous. Germline V lookup: CDR1 LGHDT, CDR2 YNNKEL (reference sequence). The CDR3 runs to 14 residues. Deletions cut 4 bases from V and 10 bases from J, with 14 bases between. The CDR3 DNA is TGTGCCAGCAGCCCCGTGACATTGGGGTCACCCCTCCACTTT. Its translation: CASSPVTLGSPLHF.

In the case of this clonotype: A much larger clone differs by one base, so this may be a read error. The chain combines TRBV11-3 with TRBJ1-6; D ambiguous. Looked up from germline, CDR1 is SGHNT and CDR2 is YENEEA. The CDR3 runs 13 residues. In nucleotides, the CDR3 is TGTGCCAGCGGCTTAGCAGGAAATTCACCCCTCCACTTT. Residues: CASGLAGNSPLHF.

The gene calls are TRBV20-1 and TRBJ2-7, with 7 bases that match TRBD1. This CDR3 has 12 amino acids. Looked up from germline, CDR1 is DFQATT and CDR2 is SNEGSKA (reference sequence). J was trimmed by 6 bases and V by 6 bases; bases with no gene match: 8. Written as DNA, the CDR3 is TGCAGTGCCCCGAGACAGGGTGGCGAGCAGTACTTC. Protein product: CSAPRQGGEQYF.

This chain uses TRBV18 with TRBJ1-2; 7 positions agree with TRBD1. From germline, CDR1 is KGHSH and CDR2 LQKENI. The CDR3 runs 13 residues. The ends lost 6 bases at V and 5 bases at J; junction bases unmatched: 6. CDR3 DNA: TGTGCCAGCTCCCTGGACAGGCTGTATGGCTACACCTTC. This codes for CASSLDRLYGYTF.

The rearrangement uses TRBV9 and TRBJ1-2; TRBD1 matches at 12 bases. This CDR3 spans 21 amino acids. Germline V lookup: CDR1 SGDLS, CDR2 YYNGEE. Trimming removed 3 bases from V and 4 bases from J; junction bases left unmatched: 22. The CDR3 nucleotides are TGTGCCAGCAGCGGAAAAGAAGGGCGGGGACAGGGGGCGCCGGGCAGCTATGGCTACACCTTC. Encoded protein: CASSGKEGRGQGAPGSYGYTF. Supplemented by reference TRBV9 and TRBJ1-2, the full variable domain reads DSGVTQTPKHLITATGQRVTLRCSPRSGDLSVYWYQQSLDQGLQFLIQYYNGEERAKGNILERFSAQQFPDLHSELNLSSLELGDSALYFCASSGKEGRGQGAPGSYGYTFGSGTRLTVV.

This rearrangement joins TRBV4-3 to TRBJ2-7; 7 bases agree with TRBD1. CDR3 length: 15 amino acids. The germline gives CDR1 LGHNA, CDR2 YSLEER. V trimming: 4 bases; J trimming: 3 bases; junction bases outside the gene matches: 9. CDR3 nucleotides: TGCGCCAGCAGCCGGATGGGGGCAGGGGGCTACGAGCAGTACTTC. Translating gives CASSRMGAGGYEQYF.

This sequence joins TRBV29-1 and TRBJ2-7; 8 bases agree with TRBD2. J lost 3 bases, V lost 7 bases, and 8 bases had no gene match. The CDR3 contains 13 residues. Looked up from germline, CDR1 is SQVTM and CDR2 is ANQGSEA. The CDR3 DNA reads TGCAGCGCCCGAGCGGGAGTTGTCTACGAGCAGTACTTC. Its protein product is CSARAGVVYEQYF.

This clonotype was counted a few times. The chain combines TRBV11-2 with TRBJ2-3; 9 bases map to TRBD2. The CDR3 extends over 17 amino acids. J lost 4 bases, V lost 2 bases, and 10 bases had no gene match. Germline assignment: CDR1 SGHAT and CDR2 FQNNGV. CDR3 sequence: CASSLQAGGRVADTQYF. In nucleotides, the CDR3 is TGTGCCAGCAGCTTACAAGCGGGAGGCCGAGTCGCAGATACGCAGTATTTT.

This clonotype was observed a few times. As DNA, the CDR3 is TGTGCCACCAGCAGAGAGAGGGACAACGAGCAGTACTTC. This codes for CATSRERDNEQYF. The chain employs TRBV15 and TRBJ2-7; TRBD1 is a possible D gene (6 bases). This CDR3 has 13 residues. Germline V gives CDR1 LNHNV, CDR2 YYDKDF (reference sequence). Trimming removed 0 bases at V and 5 bases at J, with 8 bases between.

The chain joins TRBV10-3 to TRBJ2-7, with TRBD2 identical over 8 bases. This CDR3 has 15 amino acids. CDR1 and CDR2 (germline): ENHRY, SYGVKD. Losses at the gene ends were 5 bases for V and 3 bases for J; bases not matched to a gene: 9. The CDR3 sequence is CAISPSGSRDYEQYF. The CDR3 DNA sequence: TGTGCCATCAGTCCAAGCGGGAGTAGGGACTACGAGCAGTACTTC.

As concerns this clonotype: This may be a read error, as it is one base from a much larger clone. CDR3: CASSETSGRGSGGLFF. DNA of the CDR3: TGCGCCAGCAGTGAAACTAGCGGGAGAGGGTCCGGGGGGCTGTTTTTT. This sequence joins TRBV10-2 and TRBJ2-2; 11 bases agree with TRBD2. The CDR3 runs 16 residues. Germline CDR1 and CDR2: WSHSY and SAAADI.

The CDR3 sequence is CASSSPRGRAHNEQFF. In DNA, the CDR3 is TGTGCCAGCAGCTCCCCTCGCGGGAGGGCCCACAATGAGCAGTTCTTC. This chain uses TRBV28 with TRBJ2-1; 9 nucleotides agree with TRBD2. The CDR3 is made up of 16 amino acids. V lost 6 bases and J lost 5; bases outside the gene matches: 11. Germline V gene data show CDR1 as MDHEN and CDR2 as SYDVKM.

A word on this clonotype: An end of the junction does not agree with germline; a read error may underlie this. This sequence joins TRBV29-1 and TRBJ2-7, with D perhaps TRBD1 (5 bases). The CDR3 consists of 12 residues. Per germline, CDR1 SQVTM and CDR2 ANQGSEA. The CDR3 loop reads CSVKTASYGQYF. Here the CDR3 DNA reads TGCAGCGTTAAGACAGCCTCCTACGGGCAGTACTTC.

This clonotype came up many times. The rearrangement links TRBV15 to TRBJ2-1; tentative D call: TRBD2 (6 bases). CDR3 length equals 14 residues. Germline V CDR1 and CDR2: LNHNV, YYDKDF (reference sequence). V was pared by 6 bases and J by 3 bases, with 12 bases between. The CDR3 bases are TGTGCCACCAGATATAGCGGAGACTACAATGAGCAGTTCTTC. It is translated as CATRYSGDYNEQFF.

The genes are TRBV5-5 and TRBJ1-1; D is undetermined. Germline-derived CDR1 and CDR2 are SGHKS and YYEKEE (reference sequence). CDR3 size: 15 residues. The germline V and J ends were trimmed by 7 bases and 1 base, with 17 bases remaining between them. CDR3 coding DNA: TGTGCCAGCTTCCCCTCGATGATACAGAACACTGAAGCTTTCTTT. Its translation: CASFPSMIQNTEAFF.

This chain joins TRBV25-1 and TRBJ2-5; 8 bases line up with TRBD1. The CDR3 spans 14 residues. The V gene end was trimmed by 5 bases and the J gene end by 2 bases; junction bases not matched to a gene: 4. Germline V lookup: CDR1 MGHDK, CDR2 SYGVNS. CDR3 sequence: CASSPRTGQETQYF. The CDR3 region has the DNA TGTGCCAGCAGTCCCCGGACAGGGCAAGAGACCCAGTACTTC.